This TCR beta chain appears in the sequencing data of a study of technical replicates of blood from a few donors (dated by TCRdb to 2016 to 2017). For this clone: This clone's antigen is unknown. Base qualities were left out, and no much larger clone turns up one base away.

Library method: the immunoSEQ multiplex PCR assay. Not all clones reach the TCRdb copy of this immuneACCESS table, which keeps in-frame sequences only. Checked studies attribute under half of the gap to unresolved V genes and leave the rest unexplained. The sample has 65,000 to 75,000 clones on record, approximately 84% of them singletons. Roughly 5% of the sample goes to the ten largest clones. CDR1 and CDR2 were assigned from the germline V gene as SGHTA and FQGTGA. Cut back by 3 bases and 5 bases, the V and J ends lie 8 bases apart. The CDR3 runs 13 amino acids, cysteine and phenylalanine included. Left in the record is the CDR3 DNA by itself, 39 bases read in frame from the first base.

The sequenced sample consisted of PBMCs. Here the chain combines TRBV7-3 and TRBJ2-1; the best D guess is TRBD2, with 5 bases matching. This clonotype was obtained from a human donor in good health. Some clones in this sample may be carry-over from other donors' samples. DNA sequence: TGTGCCAGCAGCTTGGGCGGGCACAATGAGCAGTTCTTC. Its protein is CASSLGGHNEQFF.